Below, one T cell receptor (beta chain) is given with its context. This clone was found a few times. Its target antigen remains unknown. Per-base qualities were not stored, and no clone one base away is much larger. This specimen belongs to a study of cytomegalovirus exposure and HLA in healthy donors (dated by TCRdb to 2016 to 2017). Turning to the overall study: According to an earlier analysis of 450 to 650 of the donors, 150 million to 200 million T cells yielded 95 million to 140 million unique TCR beta sequences and around 300 Gb of sequence data. An early release that covered more than 550 HLA-typed donors contained around 300 gigabases of sequencing data and 80 million or so unique TCR sequences. The genetic ancestry cluster associated with self-reported Caucasian donors included 70% to 85% of the roughly 390 genotyped donors. The aim of the study was to test whether cataloging public T cell receptors could identify signatures of past pathogen exposure. The study profiled the T cell repertoires of 500 to 800 subjects by immunosequencing and related them to cytomegalovirus serostatus. Besides the first cohort of around 670 subjects, a separate validation cohort made up of 120 or so different subjects was used. The study combined high-throughput TCR immunosequencing, statistical association of individual TCRs with disease status, and machine learning to predict cytomegalovirus infection status. To study patterns of TCR occurrence, a later analysis re-analyzed previously published TCR beta repertoires from 700 or so donors and added high-resolution HLA genotyping. In the later analysis, no new phenotypic data were used to find candidate immune exposures; instead, reliance was placed on TCR beta sequences and their occurrence across donors. In an earlier analysis of 550 to 700 of the donors, high-throughput TCR beta sequencing was used to judge whether each TCR beta V gene segment behaved as functional or pseudogenic. Alongside the repertoire data, information on donor age, sex, ethnicity and CMV serostatus was compiled. A later genetic analysis used genome-wide SNP genotypes for about 65% of the 666 donors, treating that subset as a discovery cohort. Every discovery cohort repertoire had been produced on one sequencing platform. Both class I and class II loci were covered by HLA typing, at four-digit resolution. The number of donors typed differed by locus, with roughly 620-630 for A, B, C, DRB1 and DQB1, more than 500 for DQA1, nearly 610 for DPA1, and 400 to 490 for DPB1. A few DR-DQ haplotypes were treated as single units for association and clustering because of strong linkage in the cohort. On average, approximately 250,000 unique TCR beta nucleotide sequences were sequenced per donor among fewer than 500 genotyped donors of the cohort, with around 19% of those sequences being non-productive. Findings and caveats that apply to the study as a whole: Compared with the 666-donor mean, donors in an Asian-associated ancestry cluster had fewer N-insertions in productive TCRs, according to a later genetic analysis. A further reported finding was that TCR beta sequences accurately predicted the HLA-A and HLA-B alleles for most subjects in the first cohort. In a later analysis, most CMV-associated TCR beta chains were found to appear HLA-restricted, with HLA associations seemingly driven largely by CMV exposure. Because some donors lacked HLA typing at each locus, the association tests relied only on the typed subset. This cohort had only TCR beta chains sequenced, and the lack of alpha or paired-chain data limited which features could be detected. Sequencing depth was assumed to be roughly uniform across donors in the presence/absence analyses, though that assumption may not hold. An association between a missense DCLRE1C variant and V-gene and J-gene trimming of TCR beta chains was found in a later genetic analysis and replicated in an independent cohort. Correlated functional status among segregating V segments might be attributable to linkage disequilibrium, but an unknown experimental factor could not be ruled out. A cluster of highly shared sequence variants was judged likely to represent a technical artifact of the sequencing pipeline. At a false discovery rate of 0.05, a later analysis linked some 17,000 TCR beta sequences to specific HLA alleles. While some public TCRs were present in many individuals, most TCR sequences turned up only very rarely across donors. Some IMGT-functional V segments, including TRBV6-2 and TRBV6-3, could not be distinguished by the 87-base-pair reads and were therefore excluded. In a later analysis, TCR association rates were found to vary across HLA loci, with the most associated TCRs seen for DRB1 alleles and the fewest for HLA-C alleles. The authors suggested that the approach could potentially be generalized to other disease states and immunological phenotypes. A few of the identified cytomegalovirus-associated TCR beta chains were confirmed in vitro to be specific for cytomegalovirus antigens. A total of around 150 TCR beta chains were listed by the study as associated with cytomegalovirus. Strong co-occurrence of HLA alleles, especially DR and DQ, made assigning TCR associations to individual alleles difficult. In both the original and validation cohorts, the classifier was reported to diagnose cytomegalovirus status with high specificity and sensitivity. Because counts were too low, around 17 rarely observed V segments, including chromosome 9 orphons, were left out of the earlier analysis of 587 of the donors. A later analysis found that HLA-associated TCR beta chains were more clonally expanded and had lower generation probabilities than equally common non-associated chains. CMV serostatus was the only immune exposure information available for the cohort. In a later analysis, several top co-occurrence clusters were reported to appear linked to parvovirus B19, influenza, CMV and Epstein-Barr virus. An earlier analysis of approximately 590 of the donors showed that most TCR beta V segments appeared in productive rearrangements either about 87% or about 30% of the time, which broadly matched IMGT annotations.

The cohort consisted of approximately 690 healthy bone marrow donors. Cohort members were all nominally healthy when sampled, although unrecorded immune exposures were likely present. The donor was CMV seronegative and belonged to the group of 350 or so seronegative cohort members. Each donor provided a peripheral blood sample, and peripheral blood mononuclear cells were used for TCR beta sequencing. Genomic DNA extraction from the blood cell samples was performed with the Qiagen DNeasy Blood Extraction Kit. Libraries were constructed by the immunoSEQ multiplex PCR assay. For the multiplex PCR, a mixture combining 60 forward primers for TCR Vbeta segments and 13 reverse primers for TCR Jbeta segments was used. A multiplex PCR assay on genomic DNA amplified the CDR3 region of rearranged TCR beta genes. The amplified TCR beta libraries were sequenced on the Illumina HiSeq System as 87-base-pair reads. Regarding the original processing steps: Across the 700 or so repertoires, a later analysis counted 75 million to 90 million unique TCR beta chains, about 10 million of which were shared by at least two donors. To remove PCR and sequencing errors, raw reads were error-corrected and collapsed into unique sequences using a nearest-neighbor algorithm that merged closely related sequences. V, D and J gene segments were assigned by aligning CDR3 sequences to IMGT reference sequences. For a sequence to be retained, a match of at least six nucleotides was required to both a V gene segment and a J gene segment. Rearrangements were classified as productive when the CDR3 lacked stop codons and remained in frame with V and J, and all other rearrangements were classified as non-productive. CDR3 was defined by IMGT convention, running from the second conserved V-encoded cysteine to the conserved J-encoded phenylalanine. In an earlier analysis of around 540 of the donors, sequences lacking an unambiguous match to a single V gene segment were excluded. An earlier analysis of roughly 590 of the donors called V segments functional above 56.7% productive rearrangements and segregating when the between-donor standard deviation exceeded 5%. A statistical classification framework was built to diagnose cytomegalovirus status from the catalog of TCR beta chain sequences. V and J gene assignment, in a later analysis, came from comparing TCR nucleotide sequences with IMGT/GENE-DB human TR gene sequences. The TCRdist pipeline was used in a later analysis to assign CDR3 sequences and most-parsimonious VDJ recombination scenarios. In a later analysis, each TCR beta chain was defined by its CDR3 amino acid sequence together with its V-gene family, and reads without a unique V-gene family were excluded. As a way to deal with suspected cross-contamination and a sequencing artifact, a later analysis dropped 640 or so nucleotide sequences that were highly shared and had low generation probability. For each public chain, a later analysis derived a clonal expansion index from normalized ranks of inferred template counts within each repertoire. A later analysis computed generation probabilities with a VDJ recombination model fitted to out-of-frame rearrangements, and checked the results against IGoR. In a later analysis, TCR-TCR, TCR-HLA and TCR-CMV co-occurrence was scored with hypergeometric tests, and a repertoire-size bias correction was applied to TCR pairs. A later analysis estimated false discovery rates by permuting HLA or CMV assignments 20 times. A later analysis grouped co-occurring TCRs with DBSCAN, adding TCRdist sequence similarity when clustering within HLA-allele-positive subsets. For co-occurrence clustering, repertoires with fewer than 30,000 or more than 120,000 public chains were excluded, along with 5 or 6 repertoires with anomalous nucleotide sharing. TCRdb re-hosts the immuneACCESS table, in-frame sequences only. Its copies lack some clones; in the studies checked, an unresolved V gene accounts for under half of them, and the cause for the rest is not known. D and trimming were read from the DNA, whereas the V and J calls and clone size are those reported in that table. For this sample there are 200,000 or so clones; around four fifths appear just once. The top ten clonotypes cover about 1.8% of the sample.

From its cysteine to its phenylalanine, the CDR3 spans 14 amino acids. The DNA shown is the 42-base CDR3, in frame from base 1. Trimmed from V: 7 bases; trimmed from J: 7 bases; junction bases lacking a gene match: 9. For CDR1 and CDR2, the germline V gene (reference sequence) lists MNHNY and SVGAGI. Sequences were obtained from PBMCs. This TCR came from a man aged 45-60 years in good health and CMV-seronegative. The V and J segments used are TRBV6-6 and TRBJ2-3; the junction holds 9 bases that match TRBD1. The CDR3 region: CASTMDRGGHTQYF. The nucleotide sequence reads as follows: TGTGCCAGCACCATGGACAGGGGAGGGCATACGCAGTATTTT.